Below, 17 T cell receptor beta chains from the same sample are listed, as sequenced in a study of cytomegalovirus exposure and HLA in healthy donors. PCR was performed using 60 Vbeta and 13 Jbeta primers. Produced via immunoSEQ multiplex PCR; TCRdb's table is partial and in-frame only. The sample has a few hundred thousand clones, 80% to 95% seen once. Sequencing input: PBMCs. All receptors derive from a girl aged 2 to 9 in good health and CMV-seronegative.

V and J are TRBV7-6 and TRBJ1-6, with D uncertain. V was cut by 5 bases and J by 4 bases, with 9 bases left in between. The V gene's germline CDR1 is SGHVS and CDR2 FNYEAQ. The CDR3 loop spans 14 amino acids. The CDR3 here is CASSPREYNSPLHF. CDR3 bases: TGTGCCAGCAGCCCCCGGGAGTATAATTCACCCCTCCACTTT. Variable domain in full (rest from reference TRBV7-6 and TRBJ1-6): GAGVSQSPRYKVTKRGQDVALRCDPISGHVSLYWYRQALGQGPEFLTYFNYEAQQDKSGLPNDRFSAERPEGSISTLTIQRTEQRDSAMYRCASSPREYNSPLHFGNGTRLTVT.

This clone was seen a few times. The CDR3, as DNA: TGTGCCTGGAGTCCACTTATCCAAGAGACCCAGTACTTC. Amino acids: CAWSPLIQETQYF. V gene TRBV30 combines with J gene TRBJ2-5; D is ambiguous. Per germline, CDR1 GTSNPN and CDR2 SVGIG (reference sequence). V lost 2 bases, J lost 1 base, and 8 bases lay in between. There are 13 residues in the CDR3.

There are a few counts of this clone. The genes are TRBV28 and TRBJ1-4; the D gene is possibly TRBD1 (6 bases). The CDR3 is made up of 14 amino acids. The germline V and J ends were trimmed by 5 bases and 7 bases, with 14 bases remaining between them. Germline V gene data show CDR1 as MDHEN and CDR2 as SYDVKM. The CDR3 sequence: CASSQAGGFEKLFF. CDR3 bases: TGTGCCAGCAGTCAGGCGGGGGGCTTTGAAAAACTGTTTTTT.

The genes are TRBV7-8 and TRBJ2-1, with 14 bases fitting TRBD2. Germline V lookup: CDR1 SGHVS, CDR2 FQNEAQ. The CDR3 consists of 16 residues. J was trimmed by 4 bases and V by 5 bases; bases with no gene match: 4. The CDR3: CASSRTSGRSYNEQFF. CDR3 bases: TGTGCCAGCAGCCGGACTAGCGGGAGGTCTTACAATGAGCAGTTCTTC.

The chain couples TRBV30 to TRBJ2-7; 14 nucleotides agree with TRBD2. Looked up from germline, CDR1 is GTSNPN and CDR2 is SVGIG (reference sequence). The CDR3 covers 17 residues. The V and J ends lost 1 base and 1 base, in that order; junction bases with no gene match: 6. CDR3 nucleotides: TGTGCCTGGAGTGGGGGACTAGCGGGGGCCAATTCCTACGAGCAGTACTTC. Translating gives CAWSGGLAGANSYEQYF.

The chain combines TRBV2 with TRBJ2-1; 8 nucleotides agree with TRBD2. Germline trimming cut 4 bases from V and 9 bases from J; bases unmatched to any gene: 14. CDR3 length equals 16 residues. Germline V gene data show CDR1 as SNHLY and CDR2 as FYNNEI. Here the CDR3 DNA reads TGTGCCAGCAGTGTCATGGACCCTCCCCGGGGGGGTGAGCAGTTCTTC. It translates to CASSVMDPPRGGEQFF.

V is TRBV10-3 and J is TRBJ2-1, with D perhaps TRBD2 (6 bases). Germline values: CDR1 ENHRY, CDR2 SYGVKD. The CDR3 has 14 residues. The germline V and J ends were trimmed by 4 bases and 5 bases, with 12 bases remaining between them. CDR3 nucleotides: TGTGCCATCAGTGCCAGCGGGTACGACAATGAGCAGTTCTTC. Protein sequence: CAISASGYDNEQFF.

The chain has TRBV5-1 and TRBJ1-1; 8 bases fit TRBD1. Germline loops: CDR1 SGHRS, CDR2 YFSETQ. The CDR3 has 15 amino acids. V trimming: 4 bases; J trimming: 1 base; junction bases outside the gene matches: 6. The CDR3: CASSVIQGANTEAFF. CDR3 in DNA: TGCGCCAGCAGCGTTATTCAGGGGGCGAACACTGAAGCTTTCTTT.

V usage is TRBV9 and J usage is TRBJ1-1; D gene unclear. CDR3 length: 15 amino acids. Germline CDR1 SGDLS, CDR2 YYNGEE. The germline V and J ends were trimmed by 4 bases and 3 bases, with 16 bases remaining between them. In nucleotides, the CDR3 is TGTGCCAGCAGCTCTACAGACGATTTGGACACTGAAGCTTTCTTT. Amino acids: CASSSTDDLDTEAFF.

This chain links TRBV27 with TRBJ2-7; the match to TRBD1 covers 7 bases. The CDR3 has 14 amino acids. The junction had 5 bases not matched to a gene; V was cut back by 4 bases and J by 2 bases. Germline V gives CDR1 MNHEY, CDR2 SMNVEV (reference sequence). For the CDR3, the DNA is TGTGCCAGCAGTTCTCCCGGGACAGCCTACGAGCAGTACTTC. This codes for CASSSPGTAYEQYF.

The V gene is TRBV25-1, the J gene TRBJ1-2; perhaps TRBD1 as D (5 bases). V dropped 3 bases and J dropped 8 bases, with 25 bases sitting between them. Germline values: CDR1 MGHDK, CDR2 SYGVNS. The CDR3 length is 17 residues. The CDR3 DNA reads TGTGCCAGCAGTGAGGAAGGGCCCACGGGGACTTTATGGGGCTACACCTTC. This gives the protein CASSEEGPTGTLWGYTF.

This clone was recorded only once. The genes are TRBV5-6 and TRBJ2-7, with D uncertain. Looked up from germline, CDR1 is SGHDT and CDR2 is YYEEEE. The CDR3 has 11 residues. V dropped 0 bases and J dropped 11 bases, with 9 bases sitting between them. Here the CDR3 DNA reads TGTGCCAGCAGCTTGGCGGGTCAGAAGTACTTC. Its protein is CASSLAGQKYF.

The chain combines TRBV5-1 with TRBJ1-3, with D unresolved. With 0 bases removed from V and 0 bases from J, the gap between germline ends came to 10 bases. The CDR3 has 16 amino acids. Germline assignment: CDR1 SGHRS and CDR2 YFSETQ. The CDR3 DNA is TGCGCCAGCAGCTTGGAGCGGACCGACTCTGGAAACACCATATATTTT. Its translation: CASSLERTDSGNTIYF.

The rearrangement joins TRBV6-1 to TRBJ1-2; 8 bases match TRBD1. The length of the CDR3 is 14 residues. Trimming took 7 bases from V and 2 from J; bases not matched to a gene: 6. Germline V gene data show CDR1 as MNHNS and CDR2 as SASEGT. The CDR3 coding sequence is TGTGCCAGCACCCCTGGACAGGGAAACTATGGCTACACCTTC. Amino acid sequence: CASTPGQGNYGYTF.

This chain uses TRBV6-1 with TRBJ2-5, with D maybe TRBD2 (6 bases). The CDR3 is 18 amino acids. The ends were cut back, 2 bases at V and 1 base at J, with 20 bases in the middle. Germline CDR1 MNHNS, CDR2 SASEGT. CDR3 region: CASSENPMWGVGQETQYF. CDR3 DNA sequence: TGTGCCAGCAGTGAAAATCCCATGTGGGGGGTTGGCCAAGAGACCCAGTACTTC.

V gene TRBV9 combines with J gene TRBJ1-6; 7 bases agree with TRBD1. Germline V CDR1 and CDR2: SGDLS, YYNGEE. Trimming cost V 3 bases and J 9 bases; bases outside gene matches: 15. This CDR3 region has 17 residues. CDR3 sequence: CASSAVQGHPGTSPLHF. CDR3 DNA sequence: TGTGCCAGCAGCGCAGTACAGGGGCACCCAGGTACTTCACCCCTCCACTTT.

This clone showed up just once. The chain links TRBV6-6 to TRBJ2-3; 7 nucleotides agree with TRBD1. The CDR3 has 14 amino acids. V lost 5 bases, J lost 3 bases, and 5 bases stayed unmatched. From germline, CDR1 is MNHNY and CDR2 SVGAGI (reference sequence). This CDR3 is CASSPRTGTDTQYF. The CDR3 DNA sequence: TGTGCCAGCAGTCCCCGGACAGGAACAGATACGCAGTATTTT.